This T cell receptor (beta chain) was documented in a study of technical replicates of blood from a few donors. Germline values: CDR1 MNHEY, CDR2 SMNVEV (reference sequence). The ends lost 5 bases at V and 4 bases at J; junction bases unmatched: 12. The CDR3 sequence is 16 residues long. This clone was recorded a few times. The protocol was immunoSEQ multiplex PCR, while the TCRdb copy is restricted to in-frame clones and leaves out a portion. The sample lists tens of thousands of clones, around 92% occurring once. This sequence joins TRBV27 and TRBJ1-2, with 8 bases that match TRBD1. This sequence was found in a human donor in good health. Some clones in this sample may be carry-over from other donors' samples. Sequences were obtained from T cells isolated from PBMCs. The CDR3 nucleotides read TGTGCCAGCAGTATGCACCCCCGACAGGGGCTCTATGGCTACACCTTC. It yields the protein CASSMHPRQGLYGYTF.